This is a list of T cell receptor beta chains from one sample in a study of cytomegalovirus exposure and HLA in healthy donors. Repertoires were generated with immunoSEQ multiplex PCR, while TCRdb's copy carries only in-frame clones and drops some. Counted here are more than 120,000 clones, 75% to 90% occurring once; the ten biggest clones make up roughly 2.8%. Sequencing used PBMCs. The receptors here all came from a woman in her twenties or thirties in good health and CMV-seronegative. The CDR3 runs from the conserved cysteine through the conserved F or W. Each record gives: D gene, J gene, CDR3 length, V gene, clone size, CDR3 protein, CDR3 DNA. A D gene is named only where the DNA matches it firmly. Part of the rows lack a size; the others show once, few, many or a class for expanded clones.

d_call: TRBD1; j_call: TRBJ2-7; cdr3_length: 14; v_call: TRBV5-4; clone_size: many; cdr3_aa: CASSSTGESYEQYF; cdr3_nt: TGTGCCAGCAGCTCAACAGGGGAATCCTACGAGCAGTACTTC
d_call: .; j_call: TRBJ2-1; cdr3_length: 17; v_call: TRBV11-2; clone_size: .; cdr3_aa: CASSLRGAKSSYNEQFF; cdr3_nt: TGTGCCAGCAGCTTAAGAGGCGCCAAGAGCTCCTACAATGAGCAGTTCTTC
d_call: TRBD1; j_call: TRBJ2-5; cdr3_length: 13; v_call: TRBV7-2; clone_size: once; cdr3_aa: CASSTGQYETQYF; cdr3_nt: TGTGCCAGCAGCACGGGACAGTACGAAACCCAGTACTTC
d_call: .; j_call: TRBJ2-1; cdr3_length: 14; v_call: TRBV7-8; clone_size: .; cdr3_aa: CASSLHRAPKVPFF; cdr3_nt: TGTGCCAGCAGCTTACACAGGGCGCCTAAGGTTCCGTTCTTC
d_call: TRBD1; j_call: TRBJ1-1; cdr3_length: 15; v_call: TRBV9; clone_size: few; cdr3_aa: CASSAGRDRGTEAFF; cdr3_nt: TGTGCCAGCAGCGCCGGAAGGGACAGGGGAACTGAAGCTTTCTTT
d_call: TRBD2; j_call: TRBJ2-3; cdr3_length: 17; v_call: TRBV18; clone_size: .; cdr3_aa: CASSTNPSGAGTDTQYF; cdr3_nt: TGTGCCAGCTCAACAAACCCTAGCGGGGCCGGCACAGATACGCAGTATTTT
d_call: TRBD1; j_call: TRBJ1-4; cdr3_length: 15; v_call: TRBV28; clone_size: .; cdr3_aa: CASSYIQGAFEKLFF; cdr3_nt: TGTGCCAGCAGCTATATACAGGGGGCTTTTGAAAAACTGTTTTTT
d_call: .; j_call: TRBJ2-4; cdr3_length: 11; v_call: TRBV20-1; clone_size: once; cdr3_aa: CSADNQGIQYF; cdr3_nt: TGCAGCGCGGACAATCAGGGCATTCAGTACTTC
d_call: .; j_call: TRBJ1-3; cdr3_length: 15; v_call: TRBV30; clone_size: .; cdr3_aa: CAWGDGSGDGNTIYF; cdr3_nt: TGTGCCTGGGGGGACGGGAGTGGGGATGGAAACACCATATATTTT
d_call: .; j_call: TRBJ2-3; cdr3_length: 14; v_call: TRBV29-1; clone_size: .; cdr3_aa: CSAGVRGRTDTQYF; cdr3_nt: TGCAGCGCCGGGGTGCGGGGGCGCACAGATACGCAGTATTTT
d_call: TRBD1; j_call: TRBJ1-5; cdr3_length: 15; v_call: TRBV19; clone_size: .; cdr3_aa: CASSIMGTGRGPQHF; cdr3_nt: TGTGCCAGTAGTATCATGGGGACAGGGCGGGGGCCCCAGCATTTT
d_call: TRBD1; j_call: TRBJ2-3; cdr3_length: 20; v_call: TRBV6-1; clone_size: .; cdr3_aa: CASSVTPYQGQGATTDTQYF; cdr3_nt: TGTGCCAGCAGTGTCACGCCCTACCAGGGACAGGGGGCAACGACAGATACGCAGTATTTT
d_call: .; j_call: TRBJ1-4; cdr3_length: 13; v_call: TRBV5-4; clone_size: .; cdr3_aa: CASSLQKNEKLFF; cdr3_nt: TGTGCCAGCAGCTTACAAAAGAATGAAAAACTGTTTTTT
d_call: TRBD1; j_call: TRBJ2-7; cdr3_length: 14; v_call: TRBV5-1; clone_size: .; cdr3_aa: CASSDWDRGYEQYF; cdr3_nt: TGCGCCAGCAGCGATTGGGACAGGGGCTACGAGCAGTACTTC
d_call: TRBD2; j_call: TRBJ2-1; cdr3_length: 18; v_call: TRBV29-1; clone_size: .; cdr3_aa: CSVDSGLAGAIQLGEQFF; cdr3_nt: TGCAGCGTTGACTCAGGACTAGCGGGGGCGATTCAGCTGGGTGAGCAGTTCTTC
d_call: .; j_call: TRBJ1-2; cdr3_length: 13; v_call: TRBV4-3; clone_size: few; cdr3_aa: CASSQDVRRGYTF; cdr3_nt: TGCGCCAGCAGCCAAGATGTCCGTCGGGGCTACACCTTC